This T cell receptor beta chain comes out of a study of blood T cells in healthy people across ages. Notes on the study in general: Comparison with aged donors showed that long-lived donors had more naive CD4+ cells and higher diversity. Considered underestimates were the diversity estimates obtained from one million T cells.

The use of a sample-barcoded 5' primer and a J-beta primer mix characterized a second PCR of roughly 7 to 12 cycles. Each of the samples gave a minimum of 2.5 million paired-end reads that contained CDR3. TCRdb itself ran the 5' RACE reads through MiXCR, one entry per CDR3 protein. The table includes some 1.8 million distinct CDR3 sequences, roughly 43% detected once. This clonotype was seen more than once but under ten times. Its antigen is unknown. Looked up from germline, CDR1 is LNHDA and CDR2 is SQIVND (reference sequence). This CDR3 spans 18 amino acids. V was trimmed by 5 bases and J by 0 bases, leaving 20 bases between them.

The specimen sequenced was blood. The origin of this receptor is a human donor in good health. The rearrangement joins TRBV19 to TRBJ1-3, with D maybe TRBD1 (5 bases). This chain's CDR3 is CASSWRRVNSISGNTIYF. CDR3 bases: TGTGCCAGTAGTTGGCGCAGGGTCAACTCAATCTCTGGAAACACCATATATTTT. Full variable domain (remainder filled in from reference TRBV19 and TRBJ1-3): DGGITQSPKYLFRKEGQNVTLSCEQNLNHDAMYWYRQDPGQGLRLIYYSQIVNDFQKGDIAEGYSVSREKKESFPLTVTSAQKNPTAFYLCASSWRRVNSISGNTIYFGEGSWLTVV.